The clone carrying this T cell receptor (beta chain) has ten or more counts. The antigen remains unidentified. This sample was taken from a study of T cells in Graves' hyperthyroidism and ophthalmopathy. Points from the study as a whole: It was a median approximately 6 months before onset that the model predicted ophthalmopathy.

Exclusions: uncontrolled infection, other autoimmune disease, pregnancy, lactation. This sample holds PBMCs from roughly 10 ml fresh peripheral blood. After removal of 8 bases from V and 5 bases from J, the junction contained 7 bases not matched to a gene. Per germline, CDR1 SQVTM and CDR2 ANQGSEA. CDR3 length equals 12 residues. Researchers amplified the TCR beta CDR3 regions from RNA transcripts. The HTBI set primed first-round TCR CDR3 RT-PCR. TCRdb processed the multiplex PCR reads anew with MiXCR; each CDR3 protein has one entry. Of hundreds of thousands of distinct CDR3 sequences listed, approximately 14% are singletons.

This receptor was obtained from a woman in her forties or fifties with Graves' ophthalmopathy. Sequencing was performed on blood. The chain combines TRBV29-1 with TRBJ1-1, with 8 positions matching TRBD1. CDR3 DNA: TGCAGCATCCGGACAGGGATAACTGAAGCTTTCTTT. Protein sequence: CSIRTGITEAFF.